The 25 T cell receptor beta chains below come from one sample, sequenced in a study of lymphopenia after photon versus proton radiotherapy. The table came from immunoSEQ multiplex PCR; TCRdb's copy has only in-frame clones and leaves some out. Of 55,000 to 70,000 clones listed, about 86% were seen once; the top ten hold roughly 2.3%. The source material was peripheral blood, sampled from a patient treated with photon-based radiotherapy. These receptors all come from a man aged 40-55 years with gastric cancer.

The chain links TRBV27 to TRBJ2-7; possible D gene TRBD1, 6 bases. This CDR3 comprises 12 residues. CDR1 MNHEY and CDR2 SMNVEV come from the germline V gene (reference sequence). The V gene lost 2 bases and the J gene lost 7 bases, with 9 bases spanning the gap. CDR3 DNA: TGTGCCAGCAGTTTACTGGGACAAGAGCAGTACTTC. Translating it yields CASSLLGQEQYF.

The V call is TRBV19, the J call TRBJ2-6; tentatively, D is TRBD2 (5 bases). Germline CDR1 LNHDA, CDR2 SQIVND (reference sequence). Between the trimmed V and J ends, which lost 8 bases and 4 bases, there was a span of 18 bases. The CDR3 runs to 16 residues. The chain's CDR3 is CASSAGLWTGANVLTF. The CDR3 DNA sequence: TGTGCCAGTTCCGCGGGTTTATGGACGGGGGCCAACGTCCTGACTTTC.

The chain employs TRBV5-4 and TRBJ2-5, with 9 bases fitting TRBD1. Germline V lookup: CDR1 SGHNT, CDR2 YYREEE (reference sequence). J was trimmed by 1 base and V by 0 bases; bases with no gene match: 7. The CDR3 runs to 17 residues. The CDR3 reads CASSLGGTGFVQETQYF. The CDR3 DNA reads as TGTGCCAGCAGCTTGGGGGGGACAGGGTTCGTCCAAGAGACCCAGTACTTC.

The rearrangement joins TRBV9 to TRBJ2-3; 7 bases are a match to TRBD1. The V gene end was trimmed by 4 bases and the J gene end by 1 base; junction bases not matched to a gene: 6. CDR1 and CDR2 from the germline V gene are SGDLS and YYNGEE. The CDR3 has 15 amino acids. Here the CDR3 reads CASSLRQGGTDTQYF. CDR3 DNA: TGTGCCAGCAGCCTCCGACAGGGTGGCACAGATACGCAGTATTTT.

This clone came up once. The chain employs TRBV30 and TRBJ1-1; TRBD1 is a possible D gene (5 bases). Germline CDR1 reads GTSNPN; CDR2 reads SVGIG (reference sequence). There are 14 residues in the CDR3. V was clipped by 3 bases and J by 8 bases, with 19 bases between them. DNA for the CDR3: TGTGCCTGGAGGGACCAGGGAAGGGGTCCCGAAGCTTTCTTT. The encoded protein is CAWRDQGRGPEAFF.

The chain links TRBV2 to TRBJ2-3; no clear D gene. CDR3 size: 12 residues. Between the trimmed V and J ends, which lost 2 bases and 4 bases, there was a span of 4 bases. Germline CDR1 reads SNHLY; CDR2 reads FYNNEI. CDR3 DNA: TGTGCCAGCAGTGAAAGGGCAGATACGCAGTATTTT. Translated, it gives CASSERADTQYF.

The CDR3 DNA reads as TGTGCCAGCAGCCGTGCGGACACCATATATTTT. Amino acid sequence: CASSRADTIYF. The V and J genes are TRBV25-1 and TRBJ1-3, with D hard to call. Looked up from germline, CDR1 is MGHDK and CDR2 is SYGVNS. CDR3 size: 11 residues. Deletions cut 6 bases from V and 8 bases from J, with 8 bases between.

The chain uses TRBV9 and TRBJ2-5, with a tentative D call TRBD2 (6 bases). The germline CDR1 and CDR2 sequences are SGDLS and YYNGEE. This CDR3 comprises 17 residues. V was clipped by 3 bases and J by 2 bases, with 20 bases between them. The CDR3 loop reads CASSENPEVRGQETQYF. The CDR3 DNA is TGTGCCAGCAGCGAGAATCCGGAGGTGCGGGGTCAAGAGACCCAGTACTTC.

V is TRBV10-3 and J is TRBJ2-1; 11 bases map to TRBD1. Germline V CDR1 and CDR2: ENHRY, SYGVKD. The CDR3 runs to 14 residues. Trimming at V came to 7 bases and at J to 7 bases, leaving 6 bases not matched to a gene. CDR3 sequence: CAINEGQGANEQFF. Here the CDR3 DNA reads TGTGCCATCAATGAAGGACAGGGGGCAAATGAGCAGTTCTTC.

The chain joins TRBV5-4 to TRBJ2-2, with 9 bases identical to TRBD1. The CDR3 is 16 amino acids. V lost 4 bases to trimming and J lost 1 base; unmatched junction nucleotides: 5. Germline CDR1 SGHNT, CDR2 YYREEE (reference sequence). The CDR3 coding sequence is TGTGCCAGCAGCCCGGGACAGGGACAGAACACCGGGGAGCTGTTTTTT. Its translation: CASSPGQGQNTGELFF.

The V call is TRBV5-1, the J call TRBJ2-3; TRBD1 matches at 8 bases. The CDR3 covers 15 residues. V lost 8 bases and J lost 0; bases outside the gene matches: 8. Germline V lookup: CDR1 SGHRS, CDR2 YFSETQ. DNA for the CDR3: TGCGCCAGTAGAGACAGGGGACAAAGCACAGATACGCAGTATTTT. As protein: CASRDRGQSTDTQYF. Full variable domain (rest looked up from reference TRBV5-1 and TRBJ2-3): KAGVTQTPRYLIKTRGQQVTLSCSPISGHRSVSWYQQTPGQGLQFLFEYFSETQRNKGNFPGRFSGRQFSNSRSEMNVSTLELGDSALYLCASRDRGQSTDTQYFGPGTRLTVL.

The chain employs TRBV6-5 and TRBJ2-1; D is possibly TRBD1 (6 bases). CDR3 size: 13 residues. V dropped 7 bases and J dropped 6 bases, with 13 bases sitting between them. Germline lookup yields CDR1 MNHEY and CDR2 SVGAGI. For the CDR3, the DNA is TGTGCCAGCAACACACAGGGTGCCAATGAGCAGTTCTTC. The encoded protein is CASNTQGANEQFF.

This rearrangement joins TRBV5-4 to TRBJ1-4, with TRBD1 as a possible D gene (5 bases). CDR3 length: 15 amino acids. Germline V gene data show CDR1 as SGHNT and CDR2 as YYREEE (reference sequence). Trimming removed 0 bases from V and 5 bases from J, with 11 bases in between. CDR3: CASSLAGASNEKLFF. In nucleotides, the CDR3 is TGTGCCAGCAGCTTGGCCGGGGCCTCAAATGAAAAACTGTTTTTT.

In its sample, this clone was seen a few times. A junction boundary mismatches the germline segment, possibly from a read error. This rearrangement joins TRBV7-7 to TRBJ2-5; TRBD2 is a possible D gene (6 bases). Germline CDR1 is SSHAT and CDR2 is FNYEAQ (reference sequence). The CDR3 length is 14 residues. DNA for the CDR3: TGTGCTAGCAGCGCCGCGGGGTGGCAAGAGACCCAGTACTTC. This translates into CASSAAGWQETQYF.

The genes are TRBV18 and TRBJ1-2; possibly TRBD1 for D (5 bases). CDR1 and CDR2 (germline): KGHSH, LQKENI. There are 15 residues in the CDR3. V lost 6 bases, J lost 0 bases, and 14 bases lay in between. CDR3 residues: CASSSQPGANYGYTF. CDR3 coding DNA: TGTGCCAGCTCGTCCCAACCGGGGGCTAACTATGGCTACACCTTC.

V and J are TRBV7-9 and TRBJ1-3; D ambiguous. Germline V gene sequence: CDR1 SEHNR, CDR2 FQNEAQ (reference sequence). Trimming pared 1 base from V and 1 base from J, leaving 2 bases between. There are 13 residues in the CDR3. Written as DNA, the CDR3 is TGTGCCAGCAGCTTAGGGTCTGGAAACACCATATATTTT. Protein sequence: CASSLGSGNTIYF. Drawing the rest from reference TRBV7-9 and TRBJ1-3, the complete variable domain is DTGVSQNPRHKITKRGQNVTFRCDPISEHNRLYWYRQTLGQGPEFLTYFQNEAQLEKSRLLSDRFSAERPKGSFSTLEIQRTEQGDSAMYLCASSLGSGNTIYFGEGSWLTVV.

The gene calls are TRBV6-1 and TRBJ1-3; D is uncertain. CDR3 length: 15 amino acids. Per germline, CDR1 MNHNS and CDR2 SASEGT. Deletions cut 5 bases from V and 0 bases from J, with 11 bases between. The chain's CDR3 is CASSLGRSSGNTIYF. The DNA for the CDR3 is TGTGCCAGCAGTCTCGGCAGGAGCTCTGGAAACACCATATATTTT.

The chain links TRBV4-3 to TRBJ2-1; 9 bases fit TRBD1. After removal of 0 bases from V and 3 bases from J, the junction contained 3 bases not matched to a gene. CDR1 and CDR2 (germline): LGHNA, YSLEER. CDR3 length equals 16 residues. The CDR3 is CASSQDEGQGYNEQFF. Written as DNA, the CDR3 is TGCGCCAGCAGCCAAGACGAGGGACAGGGCTACAATGAGCAGTTCTTC.

The chain links TRBV27 to TRBJ2-1; D uncertain. The V gene's germline CDR1 is MNHEY and CDR2 SMNVEV (reference sequence). The CDR3 loop spans 13 amino acids. V lost 7 bases and J lost 5, with 12 bases in between. The CDR3 is CASTRSRNNEQFF. The CDR3 region has the DNA TGTGCCAGCACTAGATCCCGGAACAATGAGCAGTTCTTC.

This chain connects TRBV28 to TRBJ1-2; 11 bases line up with TRBD1. V shed 6 bases, J shed 7 bases, and the junction held 4 bases outside the gene matches. The CDR3 is 13 amino acids. Per the germline V gene, CDR1 is MDHEN and CDR2 is SYDVKM. CDR3 sequence (DNA): TGTGCCAGCAGCGGACAGGGGGCGTCTGGCTACACCTTC. It yields the protein CASSGQGASGYTF.

The chain carries TRBV7-9 and TRBJ2-7, with D perhaps TRBD1 (6 bases). Trimming left V 0 bases short and J 7 bases short, with 16 bases between. The CDR3 is 15 residues long. The germline V gene has CDR1 SEHNR and CDR2 FQNEAQ (reference sequence). The CDR3 region is CASSLALGRGDEQYF. CDR3 nucleotide sequence: TGTGCCAGCAGCTTAGCGCTGGGCAGGGGTGATGAGCAGTACTTC.

This rearrangement joins TRBV7-9 to TRBJ2-3, with TRBD2 matching over 10 bases. The CDR3 extends over 16 amino acids. The V gene end was trimmed by 3 bases and the J gene end by 5 bases; junction bases not matched to a gene: 8. Germline CDR1 and CDR2: SEHNR and FQNEAQ (reference sequence). DNA for the CDR3: TGTGCCAGCAGCTTTTCCCAAGCGGGGGGGAAAGATACGCAGTATTTT. Translated, it gives CASSFSQAGGKDTQYF.

The chain has TRBV4-1 and TRBJ1-4; the match to TRBD1 covers 7 bases. CDR3 length: 18 amino acids. Germline CDR1 MGHRA, CDR2 YSYEKL. With 0 bases clipped from V and 8 bases from J, the junction kept 15 bases outside the gene matches. The CDR3 coding sequence is TGCGCCAGCAGCCAAGAGGGCGGGCTGCCGTCCAGGGGGGAAAAACTGTTTTTT. This sequence encodes CASSQEGGLPSRGEKLFF.

The chain carries TRBV7-9 and TRBJ1-2, with D possibly TRBD1 on 5 matching bases. This CDR3 has 15 residues. From germline, CDR1 is SEHNR and CDR2 FQNEAQ (reference sequence). Between the trimmed V and J ends, which lost 1 base and 4 bases, there was a span of 13 bases. CDR3 residues: CASSLGEGASYGYTF. CDR3 in DNA: TGTGCCAGCAGCTTAGGTGAAGGGGCCTCCTATGGCTACACCTTC.

The V and J genes are TRBV18 and TRBJ2-1, with a tentative D call TRBD2 (5 bases). CDR1 is KGHSH and CDR2 is LQKENI in the germline V gene. Deletions cut 3 bases from V and 7 bases from J, with 13 bases between. The CDR3 spans 14 residues. CDR3 region: CASSPSPGRNEQFF. CDR3 nucleotide sequence: TGTGCCAGCTCACCGAGTCCGGGGAGAAATGAGCAGTTCTTC.